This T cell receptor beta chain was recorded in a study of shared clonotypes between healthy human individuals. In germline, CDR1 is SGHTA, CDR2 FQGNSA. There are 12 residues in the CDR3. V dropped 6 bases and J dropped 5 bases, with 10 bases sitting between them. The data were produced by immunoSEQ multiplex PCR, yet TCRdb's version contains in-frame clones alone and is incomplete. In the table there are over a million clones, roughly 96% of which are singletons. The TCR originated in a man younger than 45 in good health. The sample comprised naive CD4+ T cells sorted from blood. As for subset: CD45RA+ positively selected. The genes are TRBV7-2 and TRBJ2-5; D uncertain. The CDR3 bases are TGTGCCAGCAGTCCCTATGGGGAGACCCAGTACTTC. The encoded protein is CASSPYGETQYF.